The clone carrying this TCR beta chain was found once. This sample also contains other DNA sequences that code for the same CDR3. Researchers ran the assay at a deep level. TCRdb's copy holds only in-frame clones and misses some; the assay was immunoSEQ multiplex PCR. The sample shows over a million clones, around 78% of them seen only once. These data are taken from a study of shared clonotypes between healthy human individuals. Germline loops: CDR1 SGHTA, CDR2 FQGNSA. Trimming at V came to 5 bases and at J to 5 bases, leaving 5 bases not matched to a gene. The CDR3 has 13 amino acids. What was sequenced was memory CD4+ T cells from PBMCs. Subset reported: CD45RA-negative fraction. The origin of this receptor is a young man in good health. Some clones in this sample may be carry-over from other donors' samples. The gene calls are TRBV7-2 and TRBJ2-5; 7 positions agree with TRBD1. CDR3 sequence reads: CASSLGQVETQYF. As DNA, the CDR3 is TGTGCCAGCAGCCTCGGACAGGTGGAGACCCAGTACTTC.